These 2 T cell receptor beta chains came from one sample sequenced in a study of T-cell memory formation after mild COVID-19. MiXCR, run by TCRdb on the 5' RACE reads, gives a single entry per CDR3 protein. The sample has fewer than 250,000 distinct CDR3 sequences, 8% to 11% seen once. The sequencing sample was made of PBMCs or a T cell subset sorted from them (not recorded which). All receptors derive from a man between 18 and 35 years old who had mild COVID-19 (a few samples of this study predate the infection). Cell type and time point are not known.

This clonotype was observed many times. This chain's CDR3 is CASSYRGHQPQHF. The CDR3 DNA reads TGTGCCAGCAGTTACAGGGGGCATCAGCCCCAGCATTTT. V gene TRBV12-3 or TRBV12-4 combines with J gene TRBJ1-5, with 9 bases matching TRBD1. CDR3 length equals 13 residues. J gave up 5 bases and V 4 bases, and 0 bases lay outside the gene matches.

This clonotype has just a few counts. The chain links TRBV7-2 to TRBJ2-1; D not resolved. This CDR3 region has 11 residues. Per the germline V gene, CDR1 is SGHTA and CDR2 is FQGNSA. With 6 bases removed from V and 10 bases from J, the gap between germline ends came to 10 bases. Here the CDR3 reads CASSFMGEQFF. The CDR3 nucleotides read TGTGCCAGCAGTTTTATGGGGGAGCAGTTCTTC.